Presented here are 17 T cell receptor beta chains from one specimen sequenced in a study of T cell responses to AZD1222 COVID-19 vaccine. Repertoires were generated with immunoSEQ multiplex PCR, while TCRdb's copy carries only in-frame clones and drops some. The repertoire consists of some 120,000 clones, with roughly 93% occurring once and the leading ten covering approximately 1.4%. Sequenced material: peripheral blood, taken 28 days after the second AZD1222 dose. The receptors originated from an adult who received the AZD1222 COVID-19 vaccine.

V and J are TRBV28 and TRBJ1-2; 10 positions match TRBD1. The V and J ends lost 6 bases and 3 bases, in that order; junction bases with no gene match: 7. The CDR3 is 15 residues long. Germline lookup yields CDR1 MDHEN and CDR2 SYDVKM. The CDR3: CASSSRDRGYYGYTF. The CDR3 region has the DNA TGTGCCAGCAGCTCCAGGGACAGGGGATACTATGGCTACACCTTC.

The rearrangement uses TRBV18 and TRBJ2-7; D is possibly TRBD1 (5 bases). Germline loops: CDR1 KGHSH, CDR2 LQKENI. The V end was cut by 2 bases, the J end by 1 base, with 12 bases between. The CDR3 is 15 residues long. In DNA form, the CDR3 reads TGTGCCAGCTCACCAGGGGCAGGCCTATCCTACGAGCAGTACTTC. It is translated as CASSPGAGLSYEQYF. The full variable domain, rest sourced from reference TRBV18 and TRBJ2-7, is NAGVMQNPRHLVRRRGQEARLRCSPMKGHSHVYWYRQLPEEGLKFMVYLQKENIIDESGMPKERFSAEFPKEGPSILRIQQVVRGDSAAYFCASSPGAGLSYEQYFGPGTRLTVT.

The chain has TRBV9 and TRBJ2-1, with 11 bases that match TRBD2. Germline CDR1 SGDLS, CDR2 YYNGEE. The CDR3 loop spans 14 amino acids. With V trimmed by 4 bases and J by 7 bases, 4 bases remained unmatched. Written as DNA, the CDR3 is TGTGCCAGCAGCTACCTAGCGGGGGGAAATGAGCAGTTCTTC. This translates into CASSYLAGGNEQFF.

The chain carries TRBV27 and TRBJ2-3; D is tentatively TRBD1 or TRBD2 (5 bases each). The CDR3 is made up of 15 amino acids. Trimming took 5 bases from V and 5 from J, leaving 17 bases between them. The germline V gene has CDR1 MNHEY and CDR2 SMNVEV (reference sequence). The DNA of the CDR3 is TGTGCCAGCAGTCCCTATGTGGGGGTGGGAGATACGCAGTATTTT. Translated: CASSPYVGVGDTQYF.

In its sample, this clone was seen a few times. This chain links TRBV5-1 with TRBJ2-3, with D hard to call. Looked up from germline, CDR1 is SGHRS and CDR2 is YFSETQ. V shed 1 base and J shed 0 bases, with 6 bases lying between them. The CDR3 totals 14 residues. CDR3 DNA sequence: TGCGCCAGCAGCTTGCCGGCTAGCACAGATACGCAGTATTTT. It is translated as CASSLPASTDTQYF.

This clone showed up just once. V gene TRBV6-5 combines with J gene TRBJ2-1, with 10 nucleotides matching TRBD2. Germline lookup yields CDR1 MNHEY and CDR2 SVGAGI. The length of the CDR3 is 15 residues. Losses at the gene ends were 6 bases for V and 5 bases for J; bases not matched to a gene: 7. CDR3 coding DNA: TGTGCCAGCAGCCCCGGGACTAGCGAAAACAATGAGCAGTTCTTC. It yields the protein CASSPGTSENNEQFF.

The chain recombines TRBV10-3 with TRBJ1-1, with D hard to call. Trimming took off 5 bases at V and 3 bases at J, with 7 bases between the two ends. This CDR3 has 12 amino acids. The V gene's germline CDR1 is ENHRY and CDR2 SYGVKD. The CDR3 DNA follows: TGTGCCATCAGTCAAGATCACACTGAAGCTTTCTTT. It is translated as CAISQDHTEAFF.

The chain employs TRBV10-3 and TRBJ2-2; D perhaps matches TRBD1 (6 bases). V was shortened by 7 bases and J by 2 bases, with 11 bases between the two germline ends. CDR1 is ENHRY and CDR2 is SYGVKD in the germline V gene. CDR3 size: 14 residues. CDR3 protein: CAINPGQNTGELFF. The CDR3 region has the DNA TGTGCCATCAACCCGGGACAAAACACCGGGGAGCTGTTTTTT.

V is TRBV6-1 and J is TRBJ1-5; D ambiguous. V shed 0 bases and J shed 4 bases, with 7 bases lying between them. Germline V lookup: CDR1 MNHNS, CDR2 SASEGT. The CDR3 is 14 residues long. Here the CDR3 DNA reads TGTGCCAGCAGTGAAGCAGCAGAGAATCAGCCCCAGCATTTT. It codes for CASSEAAENQPQHF.

This sequence joins TRBV7-9 and TRBJ2-1; D not resolved. The germline V gene has CDR1 SEHNR and CDR2 FQNEAQ (reference sequence). This CDR3 region has 15 residues. Trimming shortened V by 3 bases and J by 4 bases, and 13 bases separated the two germline ends. CDR3 bases: TGTGCCAGCAGCTTTTCAAGCGACACTTACAATGAGCAGTTCTTC. It codes for CASSFSSDTYNEQFF.

The chain is built from TRBV10-2 and TRBJ2-1; no definite D call. V gave up 5 bases and J gave up 0 bases, with 20 bases separating them. The CDR3 length is 18 residues. Germline-derived CDR1 and CDR2 are WSHSY and SAAADI. The CDR3 nucleotides read TGCGCCAGCAGTTCACAAAGTGGTTTCCTAAGCTCCTACAATGAGCAGTTCTTC. Its translation: CASSSQSGFLSSYNEQFF.

J is TRBJ2-5 and V is TRBV29-1; D gene ambiguous. The CDR3 has 11 amino acids. CDR1 and CDR2 (germline): SQVTM, ANQGSEA. The ends were cut back, 5 bases at V and 2 bases at J, with 6 bases in the middle. CDR3 nucleotides: TGCAGCGTTCGGCCTCAAGAGACCCAGTACTTC. Amino acids: CSVRPQETQYF.

The J gene is TRBJ1-1, the V gene TRBV7-9; 10 nucleotides agree with TRBD1. V shed 4 bases and J 5 bases; nucleotides not matched to a gene: 7. Germline V gives CDR1 SEHNR, CDR2 FQNEAQ (reference sequence). The CDR3 runs 15 residues. The CDR3 sequence: CASSSQTGGRTEAFF. CDR3 nucleotides: TGTGCCAGCAGCTCCCAGACAGGGGGCAGGACTGAAGCTTTCTTT.

This rearrangement joins TRBV7-6 to TRBJ1-1; D is unclear. This CDR3 is built from 16 residues. V lost 5 bases, J lost 0 bases, and 16 bases lay in between. Germline CDR1 and CDR2: SGHVS and FNYEAQ. CDR3 region: CASSHPEAMMNTEAFF. In DNA, the CDR3 is TGTGCCAGCAGCCACCCAGAGGCGATGATGAACACTGAAGCTTTCTTT.

The V call is TRBV5-1, the J call TRBJ2-7; D call uncertain. Looked up from germline, CDR1 is SGHRS and CDR2 is YFSETQ. This CDR3 contains 13 residues. The V end was cut by 0 bases, the J end by 4 bases, with 8 bases between. In DNA form, the CDR3 reads TGCGCCAGCAGCTTGGGGGCACCTTACGAGCAGTACTTC. This sequence encodes CASSLGAPYEQYF.

The V gene is TRBV5-1, the J gene TRBJ1-2; 9 bases fit TRBD1. The CDR3 length is 15 residues. Germline CDR1 reads SGHRS; CDR2 reads YFSETQ. V was clipped by 2 bases and J by 7 bases; unmatched bases: 9. This CDR3 reads CASSFTGGIYGGYTF. CDR3 DNA: TGCGCCAGCAGCTTTACAGGGGGCATTTACGGTGGCTACACCTTC.

The chain carries TRBV27 and TRBJ2-7; 10 positions match TRBD2. Germline V gene lookup returns CDR1 MNHEY and CDR2 SMNVEV (reference sequence). There are 17 residues in the CDR3. The trim removed 2 bases at V and 0 bases at J, leaving 7 bases unmatched. CDR3 bases: TGTGCCAGCAGTTTAAGAACTAGCGGGGATTACTCCTACGAGCAGTACTTC. It encodes CASSLRTSGDYSYEQYF.